This TCR beta chain was captured in a study of T cell repertoires in cytomegalovirus infection. As for the study in general: Based on public TCR beta signatures, there were indications of CMV infection and of a matching HLA type.

CDR3 length: 14 residues. Trimming took 0 bases from V and 10 from J, leaving 15 bases between them. Germline CDR1 and CDR2: MGHRA and YSYEKL. Concerning this clonotype itself: What it recognizes is unknown.

Study findings and constraints: Predominance within the ex vivo response was attributable to HLA-C-restricted CMV-specific TCR beta clonotypes.

Each CDR3 protein gets one entry after TCRdb re-called the reads with MiXCR. The data show just under 550,000 distinct CDR3 sequences, approximately 26% seen once. The source material was PBMCs. The TCR comes from a human donor in good health (CMV status not recorded). Some clones in this sample may be carry-over from other donors' samples. The chain combines TRBV4-1 with TRBJ1-1; D uncertain. The CDR3 DNA is TGCGCCAGCAGCCAAGAATGGGGAACGGTGGCAGCTTTCTTT. It specifies CASSQEWGTVAAFF.